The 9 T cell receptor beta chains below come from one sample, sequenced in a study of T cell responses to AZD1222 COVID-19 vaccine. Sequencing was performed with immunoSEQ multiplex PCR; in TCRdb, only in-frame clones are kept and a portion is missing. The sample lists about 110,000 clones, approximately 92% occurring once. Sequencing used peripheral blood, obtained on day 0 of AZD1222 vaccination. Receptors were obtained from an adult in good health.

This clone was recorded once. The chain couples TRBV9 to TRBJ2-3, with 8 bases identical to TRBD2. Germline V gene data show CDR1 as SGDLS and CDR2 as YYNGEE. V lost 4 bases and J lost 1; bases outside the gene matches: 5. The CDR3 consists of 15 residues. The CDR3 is CASSYGGGGTDTQYF. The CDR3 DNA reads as TGTGCCAGCAGCTACGGGGGGGGTGGCACAGATACGCAGTATTTT.

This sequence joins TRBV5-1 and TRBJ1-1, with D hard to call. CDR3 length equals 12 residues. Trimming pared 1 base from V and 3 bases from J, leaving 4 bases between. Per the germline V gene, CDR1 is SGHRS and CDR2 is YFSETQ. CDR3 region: CASSLKDTEAFF. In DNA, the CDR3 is TGCGCCAGCAGCTTGAAGGACACTGAAGCTTTCTTT.

CDR3 loop: CASSLGAETQYF. DNA for the CDR3: TGTGCCAGCAGTTTAGGAGCAGAGACCCAGTACTTC. The chain employs TRBV12-3 or TRBV12-4 and TRBJ2-5; the D is unclear. V was pared by 1 base and J by 4 bases, with 4 bases between. CDR3 size: 12 residues.

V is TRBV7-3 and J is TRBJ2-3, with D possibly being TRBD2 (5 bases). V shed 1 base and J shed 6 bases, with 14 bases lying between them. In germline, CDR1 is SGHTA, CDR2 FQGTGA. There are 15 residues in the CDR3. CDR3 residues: CASSLNPAGVDTQYF. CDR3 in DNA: TGTGCCAGCAGCTTAAACCCAGCCGGGGTGGATACGCAGTATTTT. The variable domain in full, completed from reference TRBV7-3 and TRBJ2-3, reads GAGVSQTPSNKVTEKGKYVELRCDPISGHTALYWYRQSLGQGPEFLIYFQGTGAADDSGLPNDRFFAVRPEGSVSTLKIQRTERGDSAVYLCASSLNPAGVDTQYFGPGTRLTVL.

This CDR3 is CASKRGGYGYTF. CDR3 DNA: TGTGCCAGTAAAAGGGGTGGCTATGGCTACACCTTC. The chain combines TRBV19 with TRBJ1-2; D might be TRBD1 (5 bases). The CDR3 has 12 amino acids. V dropped 7 bases and J dropped 4 bases, with 10 bases sitting between them. CDR1 is LNHDA, CDR2 SQIVND, per germline (reference sequence).

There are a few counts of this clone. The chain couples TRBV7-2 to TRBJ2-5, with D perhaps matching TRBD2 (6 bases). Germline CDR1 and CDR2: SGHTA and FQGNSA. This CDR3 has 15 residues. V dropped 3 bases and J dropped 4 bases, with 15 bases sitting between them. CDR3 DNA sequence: TGTGCCAGCAGCTTCGCTACCCGGGGGATAGAGACCCAGTACTTC. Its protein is CASSFATRGIETQYF.

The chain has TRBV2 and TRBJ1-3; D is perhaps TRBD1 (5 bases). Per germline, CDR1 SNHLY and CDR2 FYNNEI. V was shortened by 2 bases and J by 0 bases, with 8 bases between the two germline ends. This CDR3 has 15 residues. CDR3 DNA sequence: TGTGCCAGCAGTGAATGGGGGTACTCTGGAAACACCATATATTTT. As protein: CASSEWGYSGNTIYF.

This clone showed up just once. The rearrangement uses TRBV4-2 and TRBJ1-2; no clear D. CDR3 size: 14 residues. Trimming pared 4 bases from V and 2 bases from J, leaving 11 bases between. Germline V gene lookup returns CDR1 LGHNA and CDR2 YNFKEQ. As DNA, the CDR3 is TGTGCCAGCAGCCCCTTGACCCCCAACTATGGCTACACCTTC. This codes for CASSPLTPNYGYTF.

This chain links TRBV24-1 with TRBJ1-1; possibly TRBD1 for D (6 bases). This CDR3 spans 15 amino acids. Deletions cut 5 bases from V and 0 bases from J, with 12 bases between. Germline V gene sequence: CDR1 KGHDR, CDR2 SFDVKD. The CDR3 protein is CATSAQGGVNTEAFF. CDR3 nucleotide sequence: TGTGCCACCAGTGCTCAAGGGGGGGTGAACACTGAAGCTTTCTTT.